These T cell receptor beta chains were read from a single sample in a study of blood T cell repertoires in COVID-19. TCRdb's table, derived via immunoSEQ multiplex PCR, lists solely in-frame clones and lacks some. The repertoire holds about 98,000 clones, about 85% seen once, with 4% to 5.5% in the top ten. Sequenced material: peripheral blood. Receptors were obtained from a man in his 70s with acute or convalescent COVID-19. CDR3s include the opening cysteine and the closing phenylalanine or tryptophan. A D gene is named only where the DNA matches it firmly. Not every row has a clone size; where given, it reads once, few, many or a size class.

d_call: TRBD1; v_call: TRBV5-4; clone_size: -; j_call: TRBJ1-1; cdr3_nt: TGTGCCAGCAGCTTGGCCGTGGGACAGGGAGGCACTGAAGCTTTCTTT; cdr3_aa: CASSLAVGQGGTEAFF
d_call: -; v_call: TRBV6-6; clone_size: -; j_call: TRBJ2-3; cdr3_nt: TGTGCCAGCAGTCCGGGGGGCGGGGGCACAGATACGCAGTATTTT; cdr3_aa: CASSPGGGGTDTQYF
d_call: -; v_call: TRBV19; clone_size: -; j_call: TRBJ2-2; cdr3_nt: TGTGCCAGTAGTATGAGAGGGTTTAACACCGGGGAGCTGTTTTTT; cdr3_aa: CASSMRGFNTGELFF
d_call: -; v_call: TRBV7-9; clone_size: -; j_call: TRBJ2-7; cdr3_nt: TGTGCCAGCAGCCCAAGGACAGTATCCTACGAGCAGTACTTC; cdr3_aa: CASSPRTVSYEQYF
d_call: -; v_call: TRBV19; clone_size: -; j_call: TRBJ1-6; cdr3_nt: TGTGCCAGTAGTATACCCGACACGAGCGGTTCACCCCTCCACTTT; cdr3_aa: CASSIPDTSGSPLHF
d_call: TRBD1; v_call: TRBV5-1; clone_size: -; j_call: TRBJ2-3; cdr3_nt: TGCGCCAGCAGCGGTACGACAGGGGGCATCGCAGATACGCAGTATTTT; cdr3_aa: CASSGTTGGIADTQYF
d_call: -; v_call: TRBV30; clone_size: once; j_call: TRBJ1-5; cdr3_nt: TGTGCCTGGAGTAACGACAGGATGAGCAATCAGCCCCAGCATTTT; cdr3_aa: CAWSNDRMSNQPQHF
d_call: TRBD1; v_call: TRBV5-6; clone_size: -; j_call: TRBJ2-5; cdr3_nt: TGTGCCAGCAGTTCGACGACAGGGGTGGAGACCCAGTACTTC; cdr3_aa: CASSSTTGVETQYF
d_call: -; v_call: TRBV7-9; clone_size: -; j_call: TRBJ2-4; cdr3_nt: TGTGCCAGCAGCTTAGCTAGTGGGGCTGGAAACATTCAGTACTTC; cdr3_aa: CASSLASGAGNIQYF
d_call: TRBD1; v_call: TRBV6-4; clone_size: once; j_call: TRBJ1-2; cdr3_nt: TGTGCCAGGCAGGGGGCCCAATTCTACTATGGCTACACCTTC; cdr3_aa: CARQGAQFYYGYTF
d_call: TRBD2; v_call: TRBV14; clone_size: -; j_call: TRBJ2-2; cdr3_nt: TGTGCCAGCAGCCAACTAGCGGGAGGCCGGGAGCTGTTTTTT; cdr3_aa: CASSQLAGGRELFF
d_call: -; v_call: TRBV27; clone_size: -; j_call: TRBJ1-2; cdr3_nt: TGTGCCAGCAGTCCCTTACCTGCCCCTACAGGAAACGGTGGCTACACCTTC; cdr3_aa: CASSPLPAPTGNGGYTF
d_call: -; v_call: TRBV15; clone_size: -; j_call: TRBJ1-5; cdr3_nt: TGTGCCACCAGCTGGCGGAATAGCAATCAGCCCCAGCATTTT; cdr3_aa: CATSWRNSNQPQHF
d_call: -; v_call: TRBV2; clone_size: -; j_call: TRBJ1-4; cdr3_nt: TGTGCCAGCAGGCCACACCCAGGGCCTGGTAATGAAAAACTGTTTTTT; cdr3_aa: CASRPHPGPGNEKLFF
d_call: -; v_call: TRBV18; clone_size: -; j_call: TRBJ1-2; cdr3_nt: TGTGCCAGCTCACCTACCGGGGTGGCCTATGGCTACACCTTC; cdr3_aa: CASSPTGVAYGYTF
d_call: -; v_call: TRBV28; clone_size: -; j_call: TRBJ2-7; cdr3_nt: TGTGCCAGCCAAAACTATGCCTCCTACGAGCAGTACTTC; cdr3_aa: CASQNYASYEQYF